Listed below are T cell receptor beta chains from one sample, sequenced in a study of T-cell memory formation after mild COVID-19. TCRdb re-called the 5' RACE reads with MiXCR, one entry per CDR3 protein. The sample yields 470,000 or so distinct CDR3 sequences, more than 15% seen once. Specimen: PBMCs or a T cell subset sorted from them (not recorded which). All receptors derive from a man aged 18 to 35 who had mild COVID-19 (a few samples of this study predate the infection). Cell type and time point are not known. CDR3s include the opening cysteine and the closing phenylalanine or tryptophan. The order of the fields is V gene, clone size, D gene, J gene, CDR3 length, CDR3 protein, CDR3 DNA. The D gene is left open where the match is weak. Not all rows give a size; the values are once, few, many and, for expanded clones, a class.

TRBV25-1	many	NA	TRBJ2-7	12	CASSDSLYEQYF	TGTGCCAGCAGCGACAGCCTCTACGAGCAGTACTTC
TRBV21-1	few	NA	TRBJ1-1	16	CASSNSPGRRNTEAFF	TGTGCCAGCAGCAACTCACCGGGACGGAGGAACACTGAAGCTTTCTTT
TRBV20-1	NA	NA	TRBJ1-3	14	CSASVGEVGNTIYF	TGCAGTGCTAGCGTTGGGGAGGTTGGAAACACCATATATTTT
TRBV20-1	few	NA	TRBJ2-2	13	CSASTGITGELFF	TGCAGTGCTAGCACAGGGATTACCGGGGAGCTGTTTTTT
TRBV7-2	NA	NA	TRBJ1-5	12	CASSLTDQPQHF	TGTGCCAGCAGCTTGACAGATCAGCCCCAGCATTTT
TRBV20-1	few	TRBD1	TRBJ1-5	13	CSAPRQGGQPQHF	TGCAGTGCCCCACGACAGGGCGGACAGCCCCAGCATTTT
TRBV12-3/TRBV12-4	NA	NA	TRBJ2-5	15	CASSQRGDFQETQYF	TGTGCCAGCAGCCAGCGAGGTGACTTCCAAGAGACCCAGTACTTC
TRBV12-5	few	TRBD1	TRBJ2-2	15	CASGSGQGDTGELFF	TGTGCTAGTGGCTCGGGACAGGGGGACACCGGGGAGCTGTTTTTT
TRBV7-3	many	TRBD2	TRBJ2-5	13	CASSRLARETQYF	TGTGCCAGCAGCCGACTAGCACGGGAGACCCAGTACTTC
TRBV6-2/TRBV6-3	NA	NA	TRBJ2-3	16	CASSYYLAASTDTQYF	TGTGCCAGCAGTTACTATCTCGCGGCTAGCACAGATACGCAGTATTTT
TRBV11-2	NA	NA	TRBJ2-1	13	CAAAGQTHGEQFF	TGTGCCGCGGCCGGACAAACCCACGGTGAGCAGTTCTTC
TRBV4-3	NA	TRBD1	TRBJ2-7	14	CASSQRDRGYEQYF	TGCGCCAGCAGCCAACGGGACAGGGGCTACGAGCAGTACTTC
TRBV7-3	many	TRBD1	TRBJ2-1	15	CASSQTGGHYNEQFF	TGTGCCAGCAGCCAGACAGGGGGTCACTACAATGAGCAGTTCTTC
TRBV7-2	many	NA	TRBJ2-3	14	CASSLVLAADTQYF	TGTGCCAGCAGCTTAGTTCTAGCTGCAGATACGCAGTATTTT
TRBV5-6	NA	NA	TRBJ1-2	13	CASSLARDGPLTF	TGTGCCAGCAGCTTGGCCCGGGACGGACCTTTAACCTTC
TRBV29-1	many	TRBD2	TRBJ2-5	12	CSGRDYEETQYF	TGCAGCGGTAGGGACTACGAAGAGACCCAGTACTTC
TRBV9	few	NA	TRBJ2-5	15	CASSADGGSQETQYF	TGTGCCAGCAGCGCCGACGGGGGAAGCCAAGAGACCCAGTACTTC
TRBV6-1	NA	NA	TRBJ1-5	16	CASSEPAGPSSQPQHF	TGTGCCAGCAGTGAACCAGCCGGGCCCTCCAGTCAGCCCCAGCATTTT
TRBV20-1	few	NA	TRBJ2-1	13	CSAILAGTNEQFF	TGCAGTGCTATTCTGGCGGGGACCAATGAGCAGTTCTTC
TRBV6-2/TRBV6-3	few	TRBD2	TRBJ2-3	14	CASTGLAGSDTQYF	TGTGCCAGCACGGGACTAGCGGGGTCAGATACGCAGTATTTT
TRBV7-3	few	NA	TRBJ2-3	13	CASSSGAADTQYF	TGTGCCAGCAGCTCCGGGGCCGCAGATACGCAGTATTTT
TRBV6-5	few	TRBD1	TRBJ2-1	16	CASRVTGVSSYNEQFF	TGTGCCAGCAGGGTCACAGGGGTTAGCTCCTACAATGAGCAGTTCTTC
TRBV6-2/TRBV6-3	few	NA	TRBJ1-2	14	CASTQKGGDYGYTF	TGTGCCAGCACGCAGAAAGGGGGTGACTATGGCTACACCTTC
TRBV5-1	few	NA	TRBJ1-1	15	CASSLVQGMNTEAFF	TGCGCCAGCAGCTTGGTTCAGGGGATGAACACTGAAGCTTTCTTT
TRBV7-2	NA	NA	TRBJ1-6	11	CASSSGAPLHF	TGTGCCAGCAGCTCAGGAGCACCCCTCCACTTT
TRBV12-3/TRBV12-4	few	NA	TRBJ1-1	14	CASSLELNRAEAFF	TGTGCCAGCAGTTTAGAACTAAACCGGGCCGAAGCTTTCTTT
TRBV20-1	few	TRBD1	TRBJ2-1	14	CSVRTGGPYNEQFF	TGCAGTGTACGAACAGGGGGCCCCTACAATGAGCAGTTCTTC
TRBV7-9	few	NA	TRBJ1-1	11	CASNISAEAFF	TGTGCCAGCAACATATCGGCTGAAGCTTTCTTT
TRBV9	once	TRBD2	TRBJ2-5	17	CASSVGGSGGARETQYF	TGTGCCAGCAGCGTGGGAGGTAGCGGGGGGGCCCGGGAGACCCAGTACTTC
TRBV4-3	NA	NA	TRBJ2-2	14	CASSQDVGAGELFF	TGCGCCAGCAGCCAAGATGTCGGGGCCGGGGAGCTGTTTTTT
TRBV5-6	few	NA	TRBJ2-3	12	CASSWDTDTQYF	TGTGCCAGCAGCTGGGATACAGATACGCAGTATTTT
TRBV18	NA	NA	TRBJ2-5	14	CASSPPTRLETQYF	TGTGCCAGCTCACCGCCGACTCGTCTTGAGACCCAGTACTTC
TRBV7-6	NA	TRBD2	TRBJ2-4	17	CASSPLPGGAYENIQYF	TGTGCCAGCAGCCCCCTGCCGGGGGGAGCTTACGAAAACATTCAGTACTTC
TRBV15	few	NA	TRBJ1-5	18	CATSRDLSSATTNQPQHF	TGTGCCACCAGCAGAGATCTTTCGAGTGCCACCACCAACCAGCCCCAGCATTTT
TRBV20-1	NA	NA	TRBJ1-5	13	CSAIEVSNQPQHF	TGCAGTGCTATCGAGGTTAGCAATCAGCCCCAGCATTTT
TRBV11-2	few	NA	TRBJ2-1	14	CASSSTGGLNEQFF	TGTGCCAGCAGCTCCACGGGGGGCCTCAATGAGCAGTTCTTC
TRBV5-1	NA	NA	TRBJ1-2	15	CASSHFGSGNYGYTF	TGCGCCAGCAGCCATTTCGGGTCGGGGAACTATGGCTACACCTTC
TRBV24-1	NA	NA	TRBJ2-7	11	CATSDRKRQYF	TGTGCCACCAGTGATCGGAAACGGCAGTACTTC
TRBV10-3	NA	TRBD2	TRBJ2-3	15	CAIRAGTSGDDTQYF	TGTGCCATCAGGGCCGGGACTAGCGGGGACGATACGCAGTATTTT
TRBV18	NA	NA	TRBJ2-1	17	CASSSLLVLSSYNEQFF	TGTGCCAGCTCATCCTTACTAGTCCTCAGCTCCTACAATGAGCAGTTCTTC
TRBV18	few	NA	TRBJ2-2	14	CASSIRETTGELFF	TGTGCCAGCTCAATCCGGGAGACCACCGGGGAGCTGTTTTTT
TRBV12-3/TRBV12-4	few	NA	TRBJ1-1	14	CASRWGGENTEAFF	TGTGCCAGCAGATGGGGGGGAGAGAACACTGAAGCTTTCTTT
TRBV5-5	few	NA	TRBJ1-3	16	CASSPGGQAPGNTIYF	TGTGCCAGCAGCCCGGGGGGGCAGGCGCCCGGAAACACCATATATTTT
TRBV20-1	NA	NA	TRBJ1-2	12	CSASRAGYGYTF	TGCAGTGCTAGTAGGGCAGGCTATGGCTACACCTTC
TRBV20-1	many	NA	TRBJ1-5	14	CSARDGAENQPQHF	TGCAGTGCTAGAGACGGGGCAGAGAATCAGCCCCAGCATTTT
TRBV3-1	few	NA	TRBJ2-7	10	CASGGAEQYF	TGTGCCAGCGGGGGGGCCGAGCAGTACTTC
TRBV7-2	NA	TRBD1	TRBJ2-3	15	CASSPGQGKTDTQYF	TGTGCCAGCAGCCCGGGACAGGGAAAAACAGATACGCAGTATTTT
TRBV12-3/TRBV12-4	NA	NA	TRBJ1-2	13	CASSPGRERGYTF	TGTGCCAGCAGCCCTGGGAGGGAACGAGGCTACACCTTC
TRBV4-2	few	NA	TRBJ2-1	13	CASSQDWANEQFF	TGTGCCAGCAGCCAAGACTGGGCTAATGAGCAGTTCTTC
TRBV6-2/TRBV6-3	NA	NA	TRBJ2-3	12	CASSFVGSTQYF	TGTGCCAGCAGTTTCGTGGGGAGTACGCAGTATTTT
TRBV4-3	many	TRBD2	TRBJ2-1	15	CASSLGLASYNEQFF	TGCGCCAGCAGCCTGGGACTAGCTAGTTACAATGAGCAGTTCTTC
TRBV29-1	many	NA	TRBJ1-2	11	CSVDRAYGYTF	TGCAGCGTTGACAGAGCGTATGGCTACACCTTC
TRBV6-1	few	NA	TRBJ2-2	14	CASTVGVDTGELFF	TGTGCCAGCACGGTCGGGGTGGACACCGGGGAGCTGTTTTTT